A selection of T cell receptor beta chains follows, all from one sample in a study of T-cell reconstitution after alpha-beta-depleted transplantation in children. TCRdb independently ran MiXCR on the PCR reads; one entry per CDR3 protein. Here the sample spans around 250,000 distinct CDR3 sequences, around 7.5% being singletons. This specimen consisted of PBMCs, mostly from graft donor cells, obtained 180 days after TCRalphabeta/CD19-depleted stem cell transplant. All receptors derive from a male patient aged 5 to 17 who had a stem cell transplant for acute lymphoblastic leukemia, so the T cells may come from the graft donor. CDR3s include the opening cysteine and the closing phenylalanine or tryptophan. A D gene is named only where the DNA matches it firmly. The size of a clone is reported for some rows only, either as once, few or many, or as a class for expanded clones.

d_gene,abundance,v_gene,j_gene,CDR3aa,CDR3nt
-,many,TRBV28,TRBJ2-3,CASSFQLYTDTQYF,TGTGCCAGCAGTTTCCAGTTATACACAGATACGCAGTATTTT
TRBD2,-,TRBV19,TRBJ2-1,CASSGGLAYNEQFF,TGTGCCAGTAGTGGGGGACTAGCTTACAATGAGCAGTTCTTC
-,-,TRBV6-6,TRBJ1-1,CASSYRREAFF,TGTGCCAGCAGTTACCGGAGGGAGGCTTTCTTT
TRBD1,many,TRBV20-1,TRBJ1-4,CSAWGQGGEKLFF,TGCAGTGCATGGGGACAGGGAGGTGAAAAACTGTTTTTT
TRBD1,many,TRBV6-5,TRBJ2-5,CASSTRTGGAETQYF,TGTGCCAGCAGTACTCGGACAGGGGGCGCAGAGACCCAGTACTTC
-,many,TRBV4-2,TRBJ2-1,CASSQDRGGHPKF,TGTGCCAGCAGCCAAGATAGGGGCGGGCACCCAAAGTTC
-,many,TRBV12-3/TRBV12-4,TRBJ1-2,CASSQQGGYGYTF,TGTGCCAGCAGCCAACAGGGCGGCTATGGCTACACCTTC
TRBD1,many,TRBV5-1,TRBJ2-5,CASSRLRTGEQETQYF,TGCGCCAGCAGCCGCCTTCGGACAGGGGAGCAAGAGACCCAGTACTTC
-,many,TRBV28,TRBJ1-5,CASRIPNQPQHF,TGTGCCAGCAGGATACCAAATCAGCCCCAGCATTTT
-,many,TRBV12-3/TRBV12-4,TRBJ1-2,CASIVQGGYTF,TGTGCCAGCATAGTACAGGGCGGCTACACCTTC
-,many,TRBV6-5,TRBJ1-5,CASSVQGGPYQPQHF,TGTGCCAGCAGCGTACAGGGAGGGCCCTATCAGCCCCAGCATTTT
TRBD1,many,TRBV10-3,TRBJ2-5,CAISTGGEETQYF,TGTGCCATCAGTACAGGGGGAGAAGAGACCCAGTACTTC
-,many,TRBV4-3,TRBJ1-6,CASSRNTPSSPLHF,TGCGCCAGCAGCAGAAACACCCCGAGTTCACCCCTCCACTTT
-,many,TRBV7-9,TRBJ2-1,CASSRPGHRRNNEQFF,TGTGCCAGCAGCAGACCGGGACACCGTCGGAACAATGAGCAGTTCTTC
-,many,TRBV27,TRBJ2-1,CASSSAGTGDHNEQFF,TGTGCCAGCAGTTCCGCAGGGACCGGCGACCATAATGAGCAGTTCTTC
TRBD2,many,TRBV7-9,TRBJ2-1,CASSPLRTQAGHEQFF,TGTGCCAGCAGCCCCCTCAGGACTCAAGCGGGGCATGAGCAGTTCTTC
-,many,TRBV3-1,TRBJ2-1,CASSQGAYNEQFF,TGTGCCAGCAGCCAAGGGGCCTACAATGAGCAGTTCTTC
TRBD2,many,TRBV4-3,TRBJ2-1,CASSIRAGGFNEQFF,TGCGCCAGCAGCATCCGAGCGGGGGGCTTCAATGAGCAGTTCTTC
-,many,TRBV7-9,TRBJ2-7,CASSLAQGQRGEQYF,TGTGCCAGCAGCTTAGCCCAGGGGCAGAGAGGCGAGCAGTACTTC
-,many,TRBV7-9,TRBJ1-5,CASSSFNREADSNQPQHF,TGTGCCAGCAGCTCCTTCAACAGGGAAGCGGATAGCAATCAGCCCCAGCATTTT
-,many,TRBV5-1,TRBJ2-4,CASSPQGPKNIQYF,TGCGCCAGCAGCCCACAGGGTCCCAAAAACATTCAGTACTTC
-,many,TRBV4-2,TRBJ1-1,CASLPGGMNTEAFF,TGTGCCAGTCTCCCAGGAGGGATGAACACTGAAGCTTTCTTT
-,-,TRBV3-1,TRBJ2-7,CASSQGLYLGGEQYF,TGTGCCAGCAGCCAAGGTTTGTACCTTGGGGGGGAGCAGTACTTC
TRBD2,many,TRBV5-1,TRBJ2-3,CASSLTSGRRSTDTQYF,TGCGCCAGCAGCCTGACTAGCGGGAGGAGGAGCACAGATACGCAGTATTTT
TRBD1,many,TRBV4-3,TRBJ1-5,CASSQELRRTGTNQPQHF,TGCGCCAGCAGCCAAGAACTTCGACGGACAGGGACCAATCAGCCCCAGCATTTT
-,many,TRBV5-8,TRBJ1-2,CASSPTRQAYGYTF,TGTGCCAGCAGCCCTACCAGGCAGGCCTATGGCTACACCTTC
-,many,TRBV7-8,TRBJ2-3,CASSQLQGGDTQYF,TGTGCCAGCAGCCAATTACAGGGCGGGGATACGCAGTATTTT
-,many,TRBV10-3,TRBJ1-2,CATGGETYGYTF,TGTGCCACCGGGGGGGAGACCTATGGCTACACCTTC
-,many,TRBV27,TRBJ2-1,CASSGVPYNEQFF,TGTGCCAGCAGTGGGGTCCCCTACAATGAGCAGTTCTTC
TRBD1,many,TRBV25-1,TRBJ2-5,CASSESGQGPRETQYF,TGTGCCAGCAGTGAATCTGGACAGGGGCCAAGAGAGACCCAGTACTTC
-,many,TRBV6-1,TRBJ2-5,CASSPGTWGETQYF,TGTGCCAGCTCTCCAGGGACCTGGGGCGAGACCCAGTACTTC
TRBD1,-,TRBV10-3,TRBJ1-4,CAIRGTGREGATNEKLFF,TGTGCCATCAGGGGGACAGGGAGGGAAGGAGCAACTAATGAAAAACTGTTTTTT
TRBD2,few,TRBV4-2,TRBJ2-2,CASSPRPGRVTTGELFF,TGTGCCAGCAGCCCGCGTCCCGGGAGGGTAACAACCGGGGAGCTGTTTTTT
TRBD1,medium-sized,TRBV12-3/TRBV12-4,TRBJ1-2,CASSSDRGWGYTF,TGTGCCAGCAGTTCGGACAGGGGGTGGGGCTACACCTTC
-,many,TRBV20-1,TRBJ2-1,CSARDGRGEFF,TGCAGTGCTAGAGATGGTAGAGGGGAGTTCTTC
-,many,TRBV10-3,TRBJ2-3,CAISVWPGTDTQYF,TGTGCCATCAGTGTTTGGCCTGGTACAGATACGCAGTATTTT
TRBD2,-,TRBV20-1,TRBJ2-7,CSAGPPEDWQWTSGRYTYEQYF,TGCAGTGCTGGCCCCCCCGAAGATTGGCAATGGACTAGCGGGAGATACACCTACGAGCAGTACTTC
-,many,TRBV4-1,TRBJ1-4,CASSAQGLEKLFF,TGCGCCAGCAGCGCGCAGGGGCTGGAAAAACTGTTTTTT
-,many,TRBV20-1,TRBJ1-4,CSASFRDQLYEKLFF,TGCAGTGCTAGTTTCAGGGACCAGCTTTATGAAAAACTGTTTTTT
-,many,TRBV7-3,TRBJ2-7,CASSLTGEKQYF,TGTGCCAGCAGCTTAACCGGGGAGAAGCAGTACTTC
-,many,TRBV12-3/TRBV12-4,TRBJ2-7,CASRVTGLSYEQYF,TGTGCCAGCAGGGTGACAGGACTTTCCTACGAGCAGTACTTC
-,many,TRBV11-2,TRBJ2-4,CASSLEIGIKNIQYF,TGTGCCAGCAGCTTAGAAATCGGAATCAAGAACATTCAGTACTTC
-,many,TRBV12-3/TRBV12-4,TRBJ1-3,CASSFRQAGNTIYF,TGTGCCAGCAGTTTCCGACAGGCTGGAAACACCATATATTTT